These T cell receptor beta chains were read from a single sample in a study of cytomegalovirus exposure and HLA in healthy donors. Method: immunoSEQ multiplex PCR; TCRdb's copy keeps in-frame clones and lacks some. The sample carries approximately 120,000 clones, about 80% recorded once. The sequencing input was PBMCs. These receptors came from a woman aged 40 to 55 in good health and CMV-seropositive. CDR3s include the opening cysteine and the closing phenylalanine or tryptophan. The D gene is left open where the match is weak. Clone size is stated in some rows and not others, as once, few, many or a class when expanded.

v_gene,abundance,j_gene,d_gene,CDR3aa,CDR3nt
TRBV7-7,once,TRBJ2-2,TRBD1,CASSLPGQAGTGELFF,TGTGCTAGCAGCTTACCGGGACAGGCGGGCACCGGGGAGCTGTTTTTT
TRBV7-9,once,TRBJ2-3,TRBD1,CASSLARGNVDTQYF,TGTGCCAGCAGCTTAGCCAGGGGGAATGTAGATACGCAGTATTTT
TRBV5-6,.,TRBJ1-1,TRBD1,CASSRDRDTEAFF,TGTGCCAGCAGCCGCGACAGGGACACTGAAGCTTTCTTT
TRBV2,.,TRBJ1-4,.,CASRGDFDVLFF,TGTGCCAGTCGGGGGGACTTCGATGTACTGTTTTTT
TRBV5-1,.,TRBJ2-5,.,CASSLQETQYF,TGCGCCAGCAGCCTTCAAGAGACCCAGTACTTC
TRBV5-1,.,TRBJ2-7,TRBD1,CASSFETGREQYF,TGCGCCAGCAGCTTTGAGACAGGGCGGGAGCAGTACTTC
TRBV5-1,.,TRBJ2-7,.,CASSLAVTTYEQYF,TGCGCCAGCAGCTTGGCGGTTACTACCTACGAGCAGTACTTC
TRBV6-5,.,TRBJ2-1,TRBD2,CASSPLGGAYNEQFF,TGTGCCAGCAGCCCTCTGGGGGGGGCCTACAATGAGCAGTTCTTC
TRBV27,once,TRBJ2-2,TRBD2,CASRSGGTSYSGELFF,TGTGCCAGCAGATCCGGTGGGACTAGTTATTCTGGGGAGCTGTTTTTT
TRBV5-4,.,TRBJ2-5,.,CASSGFTGSQETQYF,TGTGCCAGCAGCGGCTTCACAGGGAGCCAAGAGACCCAGTACTTC
TRBV28,.,TRBJ2-2,.,CASSSQVTGELFF,TGTGCCAGCAGCTCCCAGGTCACCGGGGAGCTGTTTTTT
TRBV9,.,TRBJ1-5,TRBD1,CASSATTGVGQPQHF,TGTGCCAGCAGCGCAACGACAGGGGTCGGTCAGCCCCAGCATTTT
TRBV10-3,.,TRBJ2-7,TRBD2,CAISDQAGVMYEQYF,TGTGCCATCAGTGATCAAGCGGGAGTAATGTACGAGCAGTACTTC
TRBV6-1,.,TRBJ2-1,TRBD2,CASSAKREVYNEQFF,TGTGCCAGCAGTGCGAAGCGGGAGGTATACAATGAGCAGTTCTTC
TRBV28,.,TRBJ1-3,.,CASSLQQGEGGNTIYF,TGTGCCAGCAGTTTACAACAGGGTGAGGGTGGAAACACCATATATTTT
TRBV6-1,once,TRBJ1-5,TRBD1,CASSEETGKGQPQHF,TGTGCCAGCAGTGAAGAGACAGGGAAGGGTCAGCCCCAGCATTTT
TRBV11-3,.,TRBJ2-1,TRBD1,CASSGRDRYNEQFF,TGTGCCAGCAGCGGCCGGGACAGGTACAATGAGCAGTTCTTC
TRBV27,.,TRBJ2-1,.,CASRPGLGGGEQFF,TGTGCCAGCAGGCCCGGACTAGGAGGGGGTGAGCAGTTCTTC
TRBV7-3,.,TRBJ1-2,TRBD1,CASSFLLYRGRGYTF,TGTGCCAGCAGCTTTCTCCTCTACAGGGGAAGAGGCTACACCTTC
TRBV30,.,TRBJ1-2,.,CAWSDPPTGYGYTF,TGTGCCTGGAGTGATCCACCGACAGGCTATGGCTACACCTTC